The 4 T cell receptor beta chains listed next were all sequenced from one sample in a study of cytomegalovirus exposure and HLA in healthy donors. The method was immunoSEQ multiplex PCR; TCRdb's version includes in-frame clones alone and lacks a portion of them. The data show over 150,000 clones, with roughly nine tenths seen just once and around 2.7% held by the top ten. The sequencing input was PBMCs. These receptors originate from a woman aged 18 to 35 in good health and CMV-seropositive.

The chain carries TRBV10-2 and TRBJ2-7, with a weak D call TRBD2 (5 bases). The CDR3 totals 17 residues. V shed 0 bases and J shed 0 bases, with 15 bases lying between them. The germline V gene encodes CDR1 WSHSY and CDR2 SAAADI. The CDR3: CASSESIGMAGSYEQYF. As DNA, the CDR3 is TGCGCCAGCAGTGAGTCTATCGGGATGGCCGGCTCCTACGAGCAGTACTTC.

The genes are TRBV19 and TRBJ2-3; D is possibly TRBD1 (5 bases). The CDR3 runs 13 residues. The germline V gene has CDR1 LNHDA and CDR2 SQIVND (reference sequence). Deletions cut 5 bases from V and 4 bases from J, with 10 bases between. The DNA of the CDR3 is TGTGCCAGTAGTGTACAACAGGCAGATACGCAGTATTTT. Translated, it gives CASSVQQADTQYF.

The gene calls are TRBV29-1 and TRBJ2-7, with TRBD1 matching 9 bases. V was clipped by 7 bases and J by 8 bases; unmatched bases: 12. Per the germline V gene, CDR1 is SQVTM and CDR2 is ANQGSEA. The CDR3 is 13 amino acids. CDR3 coding DNA: TGCAGCGCCCTCCGGGACAGGGACGGTCAGCAGTACTTC. Translated, it gives CSALRDRDGQQYF.

The rearrangement joins TRBV6-5 to TRBJ1-2; D is perhaps TRBD1 (6 bases). Per the germline V gene, CDR1 is MNHEY and CDR2 is SVGAGI. Deletions cut 0 bases from V and 5 bases from J, with 16 bases between. The CDR3 loop spans 16 amino acids. CDR3: CASSYSAGGGWYGYTF. The CDR3, as DNA: TGTGCCAGCAGTTACTCAGCGGGGGGCGGGTGGTATGGCTACACCTTC.